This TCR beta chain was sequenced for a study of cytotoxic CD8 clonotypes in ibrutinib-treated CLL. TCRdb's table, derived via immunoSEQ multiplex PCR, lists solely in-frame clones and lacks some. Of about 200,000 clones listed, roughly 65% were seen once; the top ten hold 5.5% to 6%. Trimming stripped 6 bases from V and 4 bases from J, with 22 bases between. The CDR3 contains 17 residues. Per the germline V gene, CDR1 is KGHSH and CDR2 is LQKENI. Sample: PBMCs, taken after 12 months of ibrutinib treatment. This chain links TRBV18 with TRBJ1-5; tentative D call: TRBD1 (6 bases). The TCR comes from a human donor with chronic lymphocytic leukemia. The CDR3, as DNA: TGTGCCAGCTCCACGAGGACACGGGGGGCATCAAATCAGCCCCAGCATTTT. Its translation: CASSTRTRGASNQPQHF.